This T cell receptor (beta chain) stems from a study of T cells expressing NK-cell markers (dated by TCRdb to 2020 to 2021). Background on the whole study: In sorted CD3+CD56+NKG2C+, CD3+CD56+NKG2C- and CD3+CD56-NKG2C+ T-cell subsets from several donors, TCR beta-chain repertoires were profiled. Of the eight sequenced donors, seven were found to be HCMV-seropositive and one was found to be HCMV-seronegative. Randomly selected healthy volunteers, three men and five women, were used as the eight sequenced donors. The libraries were sequenced on Illumina HiSeq 2000/2500, MiSeq or NextSeq, producing 2 x 150 bp reads. Overall results and qualifications from the work: Those dominant clonotypes were again the most abundant among CD3+CD56-NKG2C+ cells in a few donors, at about 28.3-65%. In more than five donors, the dominant CD3+CD56+NKG2C+ clonotypes were found to rank among the top 10 CD8+ clonotypes and to make up 1.0-7.0% of CD8+ T cells. Whether the expanded NKG2C-expressing T cell clones were specific for HCMV antigens remained unclear.

This sample was sequenced with an Illumina HiSeq 2000. TCR beta cDNA libraries were made by 5'RACE template switching that added a universal primer site and unique molecular identifiers. Priming for cDNA synthesis came from the TCR beta constant segment, and two successive PCR amplification steps followed. As for the authors' bioinformatics: MIGEC was used to demultiplex reads and group the reads by UMI, and MiTCR was used to assemble and quantify clonotypes. Only TCR cDNA sequences supported by at least two reads were kept to exclude erroneous sequences. Downstream repertoire analysis used the tcR package, and clonotypes were matched across fractions by CDR3 nucleotide sequence plus V segment. Antigen specificity was annotated against VDJdb with VDJmatch, allowing one amino acid substitution in CDR3. With the reads reprocessed by TCRdb, a single entry stands for each CDR3 protein sequence and no DNA is reported. The V and J calls come from TCRdb's annotation, not from the publication. This sample's table lists some 500,000 distinct CDR3 sequences. Clones ranked in the top ten supply 1.4% to 1.5% of the sample.

CDR1 and CDR2, looked up from the germline V gene, are SGHAT and FQNNGV. CDR3 length: 12 amino acids, cysteine to phenylalanine. No DNA is recorded. HCMV serostatus was determined by detecting HCMV-specific IgG in serum with a commercial ELISA kit. Ficoll density gradient centrifugation was used to isolate peripheral blood mononuclear cells from blood. As to this clonotype: The antigen it binds to is not known.

This TCR came from a woman in her forties or fifties in good health. Donor details come from another sample of the same person, matched by shared clones. The specimen was blood T cells: a sorted CD56 or NKG2C T cell subset, CD4+ or CD8+ T cells, or bulk PBMC T cells (not recorded which). The rearranged chain carries TRBV11-2 and TRBJ1-2. The encoded CDR3 is CASSSETYGYTF.